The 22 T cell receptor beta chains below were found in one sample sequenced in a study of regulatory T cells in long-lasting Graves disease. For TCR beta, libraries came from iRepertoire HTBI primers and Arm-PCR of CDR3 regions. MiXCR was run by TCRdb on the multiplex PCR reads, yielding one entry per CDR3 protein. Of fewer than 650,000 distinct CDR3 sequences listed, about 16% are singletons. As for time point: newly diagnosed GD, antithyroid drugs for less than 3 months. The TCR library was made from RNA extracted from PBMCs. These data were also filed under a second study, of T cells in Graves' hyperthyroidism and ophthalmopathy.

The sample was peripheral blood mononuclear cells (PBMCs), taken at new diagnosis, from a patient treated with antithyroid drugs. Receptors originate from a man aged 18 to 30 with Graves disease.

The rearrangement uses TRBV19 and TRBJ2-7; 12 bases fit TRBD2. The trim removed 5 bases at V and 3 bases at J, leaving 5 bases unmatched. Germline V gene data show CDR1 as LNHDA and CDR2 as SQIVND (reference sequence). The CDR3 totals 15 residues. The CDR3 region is CASSGTSGSHYEQYF. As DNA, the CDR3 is TGTGCCAGTAGTGGGACTAGCGGGTCACACTACGAGCAGTACTTC.

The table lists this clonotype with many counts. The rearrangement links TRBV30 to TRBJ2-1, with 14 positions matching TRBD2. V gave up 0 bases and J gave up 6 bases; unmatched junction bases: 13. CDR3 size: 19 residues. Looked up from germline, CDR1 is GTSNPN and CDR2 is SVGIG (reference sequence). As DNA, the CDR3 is TGTGCCTGGAGTGTGCTAGGACTAGCGGGAGGAGCGGTTTTCAATGAGCAGTTCTTC. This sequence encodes CAWSVLGLAGGAVFNEQFF.

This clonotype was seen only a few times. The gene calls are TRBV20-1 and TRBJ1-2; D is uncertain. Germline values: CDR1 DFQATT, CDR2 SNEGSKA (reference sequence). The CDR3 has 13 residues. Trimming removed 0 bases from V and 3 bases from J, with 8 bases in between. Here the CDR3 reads CSARDVGDYGYTF. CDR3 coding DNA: TGCAGTGCTAGAGATGTCGGGGACTATGGCTACACCTTC.

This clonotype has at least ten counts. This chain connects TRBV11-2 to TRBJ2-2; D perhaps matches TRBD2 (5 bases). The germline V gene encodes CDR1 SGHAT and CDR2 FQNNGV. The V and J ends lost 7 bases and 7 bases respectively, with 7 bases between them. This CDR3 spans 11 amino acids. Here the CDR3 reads CASTAGGELFF. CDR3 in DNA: TGTGCCAGCACCGCGGGCGGGGAGCTGTTTTTT.

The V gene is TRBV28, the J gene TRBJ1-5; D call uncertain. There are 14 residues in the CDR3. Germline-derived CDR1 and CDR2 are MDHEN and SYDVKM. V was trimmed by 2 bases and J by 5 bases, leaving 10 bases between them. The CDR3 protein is CASSLEGRHQPQHF. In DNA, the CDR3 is TGTGCCAGCAGTTTAGAGGGCCGCCATCAGCCCCAGCATTTT. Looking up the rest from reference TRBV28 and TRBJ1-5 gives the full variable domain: DVKVTQSSRYLVKRTGEKVFLECVQDMDHENMFWYRQDPGLGLRLIYFSYDVKMKEKGDIPEGYSVSREKKERFSLILESASTNQTSMYLCASSLEGRHQPQHFGDGTRLSIL.

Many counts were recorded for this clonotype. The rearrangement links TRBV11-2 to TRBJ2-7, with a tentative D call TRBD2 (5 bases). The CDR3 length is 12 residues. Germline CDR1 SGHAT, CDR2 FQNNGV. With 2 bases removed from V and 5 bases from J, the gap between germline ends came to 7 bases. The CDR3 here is CASSLTRNEQYF. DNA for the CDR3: TGTGCCAGCAGCTTAACTAGGAACGAGCAGTACTTC.

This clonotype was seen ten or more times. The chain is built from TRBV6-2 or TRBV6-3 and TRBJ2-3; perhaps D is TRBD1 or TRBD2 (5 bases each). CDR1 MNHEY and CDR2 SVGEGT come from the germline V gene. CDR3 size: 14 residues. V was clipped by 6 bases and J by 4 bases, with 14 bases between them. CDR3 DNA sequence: TGTGCCAGCAGACTCGGGACCCACCCAGATACGCAGTATTTT. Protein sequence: CASRLGTHPDTQYF.

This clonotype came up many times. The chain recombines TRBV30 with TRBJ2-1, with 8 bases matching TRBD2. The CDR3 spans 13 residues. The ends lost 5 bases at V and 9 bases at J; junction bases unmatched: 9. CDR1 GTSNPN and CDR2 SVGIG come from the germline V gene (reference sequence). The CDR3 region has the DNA TGTGCCTGGGCTCTGGGACTAGAGAGTGAGCAGTTCTTC. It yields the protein CAWALGLESEQFF.

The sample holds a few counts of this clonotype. This CDR3 reads CASSSTSGTLMQYF. Written as DNA, the CDR3 is TGTGCCAGCAGCTCGACGAGCGGGACCCTCATGCAGTATTTT. This sequence joins TRBV5-6 and TRBJ2-3, with 7 bases that match TRBD2. The CDR3 runs to 14 residues. In germline, CDR1 is SGHDT, CDR2 YYEEEE. V gave up 3 bases and J gave up 11 bases; unmatched junction bases: 12.

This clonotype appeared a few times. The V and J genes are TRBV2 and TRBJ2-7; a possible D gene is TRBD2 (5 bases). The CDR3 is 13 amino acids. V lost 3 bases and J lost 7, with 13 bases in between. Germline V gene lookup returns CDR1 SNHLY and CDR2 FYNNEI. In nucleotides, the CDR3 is TGTGCCAGCAGTGACGTGGGCGGAGGTGAGCAGTACTTC. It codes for CASSDVGGGEQYF. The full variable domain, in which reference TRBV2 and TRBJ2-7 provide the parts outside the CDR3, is EPEVTQTPSHQVTQMGQEVILRCVPISNHLYFYWYRQILGQKVEFLVSFYNNEISEKSEIFDDQFSVERPDGSNFTLKIRSTKLEDSAMYFCASSDVGGGEQYFGPGTRLTVT.

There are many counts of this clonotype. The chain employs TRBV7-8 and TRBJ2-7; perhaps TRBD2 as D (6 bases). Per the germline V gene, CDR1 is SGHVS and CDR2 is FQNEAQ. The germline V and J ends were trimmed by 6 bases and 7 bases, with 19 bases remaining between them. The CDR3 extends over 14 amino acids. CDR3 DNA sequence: TGTGCCAGCAGACCCGGACGGGGAGCGGGTGAGCAGTACTTC. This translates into CASRPGRGAGEQYF.

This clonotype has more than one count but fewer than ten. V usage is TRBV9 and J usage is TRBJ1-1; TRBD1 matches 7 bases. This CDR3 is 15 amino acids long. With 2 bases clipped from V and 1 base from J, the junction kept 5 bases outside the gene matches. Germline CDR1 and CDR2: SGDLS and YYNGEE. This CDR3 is CASSVQGEANTEAFF. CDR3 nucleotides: TGTGCCAGCAGCGTTCAGGGGGAAGCGAACACTGAAGCTTTCTTT. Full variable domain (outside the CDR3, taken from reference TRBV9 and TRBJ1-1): DSGVTQTPKHLITATGQRVTLRCSPRSGDLSVYWYQQSLDQGLQFLIQYYNGEERAKGNILERFSAQQFPDLHSELNLSSLELGDSALYFCASSVQGEANTEAFFGQGTRLTVV.

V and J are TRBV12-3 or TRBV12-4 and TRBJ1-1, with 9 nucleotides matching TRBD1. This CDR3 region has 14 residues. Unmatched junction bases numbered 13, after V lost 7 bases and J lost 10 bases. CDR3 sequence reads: CASNTRTGELGAFF. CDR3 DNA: TGTGCCAGCAATACACGGACAGGGGAGCTTGGAGCTTTCTTT.

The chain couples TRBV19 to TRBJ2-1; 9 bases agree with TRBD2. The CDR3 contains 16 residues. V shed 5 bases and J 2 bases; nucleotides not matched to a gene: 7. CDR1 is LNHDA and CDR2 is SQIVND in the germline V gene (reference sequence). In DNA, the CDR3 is TGTGCCAGTAGTCAAGGACTAGCGAGGACCTACAATGAGCAGTTCTTC. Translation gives CASSQGLARTYNEQFF.

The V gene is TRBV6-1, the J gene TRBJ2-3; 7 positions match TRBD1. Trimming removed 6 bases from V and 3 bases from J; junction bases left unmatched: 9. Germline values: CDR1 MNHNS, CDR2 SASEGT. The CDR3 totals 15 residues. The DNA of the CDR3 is TGTGCCAGCAGGGTCGACAGGGTGGTGACAGATACGCAGTATTTT. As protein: CASRVDRVVTDTQYF.

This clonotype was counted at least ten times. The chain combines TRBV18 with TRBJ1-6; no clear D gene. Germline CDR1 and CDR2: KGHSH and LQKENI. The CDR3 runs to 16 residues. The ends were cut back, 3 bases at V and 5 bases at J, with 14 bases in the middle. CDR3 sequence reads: CASSPSGDINNSPLHF. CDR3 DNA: TGTGCCAGCTCACCCTCCGGGGATATCAATAATTCACCCCTCCACTTT.

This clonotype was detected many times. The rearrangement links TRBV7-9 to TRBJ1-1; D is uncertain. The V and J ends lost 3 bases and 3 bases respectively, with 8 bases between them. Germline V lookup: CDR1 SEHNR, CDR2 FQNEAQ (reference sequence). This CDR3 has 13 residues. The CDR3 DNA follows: TGTGCCAGCAGCTTCCGGGAAGACACTGAAGCTTTCTTT. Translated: CASSFREDTEAFF.

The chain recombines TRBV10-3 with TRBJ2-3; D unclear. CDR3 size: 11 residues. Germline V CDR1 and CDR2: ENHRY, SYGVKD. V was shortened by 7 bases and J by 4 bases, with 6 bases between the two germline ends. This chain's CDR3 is CAIMKADTQYF. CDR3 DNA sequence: TGTGCCATCATGAAGGCAGATACGCAGTATTTT.

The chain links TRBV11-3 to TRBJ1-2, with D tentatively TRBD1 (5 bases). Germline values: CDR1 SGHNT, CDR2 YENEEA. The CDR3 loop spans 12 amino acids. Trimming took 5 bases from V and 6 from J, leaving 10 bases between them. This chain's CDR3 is CASSPGFDGYTF. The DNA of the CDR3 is TGTGCCAGCAGCCCAGGGTTCGATGGCTACACCTTC.

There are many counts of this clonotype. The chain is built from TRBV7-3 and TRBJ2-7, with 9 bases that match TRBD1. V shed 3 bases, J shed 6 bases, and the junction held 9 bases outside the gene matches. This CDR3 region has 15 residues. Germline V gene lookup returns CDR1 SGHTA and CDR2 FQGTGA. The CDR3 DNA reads TGTGCCAGCAGCTTGACCAGGACAGGGGTATTCGAGCAGTACTTC. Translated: CASSLTRTGVFEQYF.

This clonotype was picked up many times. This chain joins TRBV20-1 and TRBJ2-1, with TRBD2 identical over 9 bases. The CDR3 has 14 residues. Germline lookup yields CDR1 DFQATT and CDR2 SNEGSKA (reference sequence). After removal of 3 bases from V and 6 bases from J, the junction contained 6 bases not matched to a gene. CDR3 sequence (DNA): TGCAGTGCTAGGTCCGCGGGAGGGAGCAATGAGCAGTTCTTC. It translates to CSARSAGGSNEQFF.

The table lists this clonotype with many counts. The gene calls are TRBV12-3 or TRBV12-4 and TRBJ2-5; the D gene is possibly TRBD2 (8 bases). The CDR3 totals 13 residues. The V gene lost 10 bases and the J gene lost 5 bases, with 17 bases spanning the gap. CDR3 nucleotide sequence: TGTGCCACTAGCGGGTCACAGGGGGAGACCCAGTACTTC. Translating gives CATSGSQGETQYF.